This T cell receptor beta chain emerged from a study of response to subunit inactivated influenza vaccine. Overall study findings and caveats: Researchers suggested that each seasonal influenza vaccination recruits few new T cells.

From the RT-PCR reads, TCRdb called clonotypes with MiXCR, one entry per CDR3 protein. The sample yields 560,000 or so distinct CDR3 sequences, about 7.6% seen once. CDR1 and CDR2 from the germline V gene are MNHNS and SASEGT. With V trimmed by 4 bases and J by 4 bases, 11 bases remained unmatched. The CDR3 runs to 16 residues. This clonotype was detected many times. Its antigen is as yet unknown. The TCR originated in a man aged 45 to 75 who received an inactivated influenza vaccine. The sequencing here drew on PBMCs from blood, taken 23 to 25 months after vaccination. V and J are TRBV6-1 and TRBJ2-3, with TRBD1 matching 7 bases. The CDR3 sequence: CASSAFHRGKADTQYF. The CDR3 DNA follows: TGTGCCAGCAGTGCGTTCCACAGGGGAAAGGCAGATACGCAGTATTTT.